This TCR beta chain was profiled in a study of Ad26.COV2.S vaccination and SARS-CoV-2 variants. Germline CDR1 is SEHNR and CDR2 is FQNEAQ (reference sequence). J was trimmed by 6 bases and V by 5 bases; bases with no gene match: 18. The CDR3 has 17 amino acids. Treatment reported: 15 to 20 received Ad26.COV2.S at low or high dose, single or two shots; about 5 received placebo; per-sample allocation not given. Specimens were obtained on day 63 following the first vaccine or placebo injection. Libraries were prepared by immunoSEQ multiplex PCR; TCRdb keeps only in-frame clonotypes and omits some of them. The sample contains some 420,000 clones, 88% of which appear only once.

V usage is TRBV7-9 and J usage is TRBJ2-5; 7 bases map to TRBD1. The sequence was collected from a person between 18 and 65 years old who received the Ad26.COV2.S COVID-19 vaccine or a placebo. The sample consisted of peripheral blood, taken in a trial of Ad26.COV2.S vaccine versus placebo. The CDR3 is CASSPRGMTGFGQTQYF. CDR3 DNA: TGTGCCAGCAGCCCGAGGGGAATGACAGGGTTCGGGCAGACCCAGTACTTC.